Shown below are 14 T cell receptor beta chains from a single sample sequenced in a study of T cell changes during pregnancy in multiple sclerosis. The assay was immunoSEQ multiplex PCR, and TCRdb's table has in-frame clones only and misses some. The table lists around 100,000 clones, roughly 90% of them singletons, with about 1.5% in the top ten. The sequencing here drew on peripheral blood, taken in the third trimester of pregnancy. These receptor sequences come from a female donor with multiple sclerosis, enrolled in a pregnancy study.

A note on this clone: Other DNA sequences in the same sample also yield this CDR3. The rearrangement links TRBV15 to TRBJ1-5, with TRBD1 identical over 9 bases. The CDR3 loop spans 15 amino acids. With V trimmed by 3 bases and J by 4 bases, 4 bases remained unmatched. The germline V gene encodes CDR1 LNHNV and CDR2 YYDKDF (reference sequence). CDR3 amino acids: CATSRWTGENQPQHF. In DNA, the CDR3 is TGTGCCACCAGCAGGTGGACAGGGGAGAATCAGCCCCAGCATTTT.

This clone came up once. The CDR3 spells CASSLRGQPQHF. The CDR3 DNA is TGTGCCAGCAGCTTGAGGGGTCAGCCCCAGCATTTT. The genes are TRBV5-8 and TRBJ1-5; perhaps TRBD1 as D (5 bases). CDR1 SGHTS and CDR2 YDEGEE come from the germline V gene. V shed 1 base and J shed 6 bases, with 5 bases lying between them. The CDR3 loop spans 12 amino acids. The full variable domain, rest sourced from reference TRBV5-8 and TRBJ1-5, is EAGVTQSPTHLIKTRGQQATLRCSPISGHTSVYWYQQALGLGLQFLLWYDEGEERNRGNFPPRFSGRQFPNYSSELNVNALELEDSALYLCASSLRGQPQHFGDGTRLSIL.

The CDR3 loop reads CASSKNSGGNTIYF. DNA for the CDR3: TGTGCCAGTAGTAAAAACAGTGGAGGGAACACCATATATTTT. The chain employs TRBV19 and TRBJ1-3; D ambiguous. The CDR3 has 14 residues. Deletions cut 4 bases from V and 7 bases from J, with 14 bases between. CDR1 and CDR2 from the germline V gene are LNHDA and SQIVND (reference sequence).

This chain links TRBV5-5 with TRBJ1-2; tentatively, D is TRBD1 (5 bases). Germline loops: CDR1 SGHKS, CDR2 YYEKEE (reference sequence). V lost 0 bases and J 4 bases, leaving 16 bases between the germline ends. The CDR3 is made up of 16 amino acids. CDR3 amino acids: CASSLGGQGGLYGYTF. CDR3 DNA: TGTGCCAGCAGCTTGGGTGGGCAGGGCGGCCTCTATGGCTACACCTTC.

The V and J genes are TRBV11-2 and TRBJ2-1; 9 nucleotides align to TRBD2. Germline CDR1 is SGHAT and CDR2 is FQNNGV. The CDR3 spans 17 residues. V gave up 2 bases and J gave up 5 bases; unmatched junction bases: 10. This CDR3 reads CASSLYGGRASDNEQFF. The CDR3 bases are TGTGCCAGCAGCTTATATGGCGGGAGGGCCTCTGACAATGAGCAGTTCTTC. Full variable domain (outside the CDR3, taken from reference TRBV11-2 and TRBJ2-1): EAGVAQSPRYKIIEKRQSVAFWCNPISGHATLYWYQQILGQGPKLLIQFQNNGVVDDSQLPKDRFSAERLKGVDSTLKIQPAKLEDSAVYLCASSLYGGRASDNEQFFGPGTRLTVL.

The V gene is TRBV6-6, the J gene TRBJ1-2; 9 bases are shared with TRBD1. Trimming at V came to 0 bases and at J to 8 bases, leaving 1 base not matched to a gene. The CDR3 contains 13 residues. Per germline, CDR1 MNHNY and CDR2 SVGAGI (reference sequence). DNA for the CDR3: TGTGCCAGCAGTTACTCAACAGGGGGCGGCTACACCTTC. This encodes CASSYSTGGGYTF.

The rearrangement joins TRBV7-9 to TRBJ1-4; 8 bases line up with TRBD1. The V gene's germline CDR1 is SEHNR and CDR2 FQNEAQ (reference sequence). V shed 0 bases and J 4 bases; nucleotides not matched to a gene: 7. This CDR3 contains 17 residues. The CDR3 region is CASSLAAGGSYNEKLFF. The CDR3 DNA reads as TGTGCCAGCAGCTTAGCGGCAGGGGGCTCATATAATGAAAAACTGTTTTTT.

The chain has TRBV7-2 and TRBJ2-5, with unresolved D. This CDR3 spans 12 amino acids. The germline V gene encodes CDR1 SGHTA and CDR2 FQGNSA. The V and J ends lost 6 bases and 4 bases respectively, with 9 bases between them. The CDR3 DNA reads as TGTGCCAGCAGTCCGTCGAGAGAGACCCAGTACTTC. Amino acids: CASSPSRETQYF.

The chain uses TRBV19 and TRBJ2-5; TRBD1 might be the D (5 bases). The CDR3 extends over 13 amino acids. The V end was cut by 10 bases, the J end by 4 bases, with 16 bases between. From germline, CDR1 is LNHDA and CDR2 SQIVND (reference sequence). For the CDR3, the DNA is TGTGCCACCAAATCAGGGAAGCCAGAGACCCAGTACTTC. Translated: CATKSGKPETQYF.

The chain uses TRBV5-1 and TRBJ1-2; TRBD1 matches at 9 bases. CDR1 is SGHRS and CDR2 is YFSETQ in the germline V gene. The CDR3 runs to 15 residues. V shed 3 bases, J shed 5 bases, and the junction held 8 bases outside the gene matches. The DNA of the CDR3 is TGCGCCAGCAGCTCCGAACAGGGGGCGTTGTATGGCTACACCTTC. It yields the protein CASSSEQGALYGYTF.

This chain connects TRBV14 to TRBJ2-7; the match to TRBD1 covers 8 bases. The CDR3 consists of 14 residues. With 5 bases clipped from V and 5 bases from J, the junction kept 8 bases outside the gene matches. CDR1 and CDR2 from the germline V gene are SGHDN and FVKESK. The DNA for the CDR3 is TGTGCCAGCAGCATGTCAGGGGGCGCAAACGAGCAGTACTTC. As protein: CASSMSGGANEQYF.

The CDR3 spells CASSVAGVNYGYTF. CDR3 DNA: TGTGCCAGCAGCGTAGCGGGGGTAAACTATGGCTACACCTTC. V gene TRBV9 combines with J gene TRBJ1-2, with a tentative D call TRBD1 (5 bases). The germline V gene has CDR1 SGDLS and CDR2 YYNGEE. This CDR3 contains 14 residues. Trimming left V 0 bases short and J 2 bases short, with 8 bases between.

A few counts support this clone. The genes are TRBV7-3 and TRBJ1-1, with D unclear. The CDR3 loop spans 13 amino acids. Germline V gene data show CDR1 as SGHTA and CDR2 as FQGTGA. V was trimmed by 1 base and J by 1 base, leaving 4 bases between them. The CDR3 region is CASSLNRNTEAFF. CDR3 DNA sequence: TGTGCCAGCAGCTTAAATAGGAACACTGAAGCTTTCTTT.

V is TRBV5-1 and J is TRBJ2-5; TRBD2 agrees at 8 bases. From germline, CDR1 is SGHRS and CDR2 YFSETQ. This CDR3 comprises 15 residues. With V trimmed by 4 bases and J by 5 bases, 10 bases remained unmatched. The CDR3 nucleotides read TGCGCCAGCAGCCCCCAGACTAGCGCGCCTGAGACCCAGTACTTC. Residues: CASSPQTSAPETQYF.